Listed below are T cell receptor beta chains from one sample, sequenced in a study of human T cells and chemical hapten exposure. TCRdb independently ran MiXCR on the RACE reads; one entry per CDR3 protein. The sample comprises roughly 100,000 distinct CDR3 sequences, around 9.3% of which are singletons, and approximately 2% rests with the top ten. Source: whole blood, taken in connection with sensitization to the hapten diphenylcyclopropenone (DPC). Receptors were obtained from a middle-aged woman with alopecia areata. Some clones in this sample may be carry-over from other donors' samples. Both conserved end residues are part of each CDR3. A row's size may be missing; if present it is once, few, many or a size class.

clone_size	v_call	cdr3_aa
many	TRBV4-3	CASSQERGLATDTQYF
NA	TRBV4-3	CASSQDQAQGNEKLFF
NA	TRBV7-2	CASSRDNTQYF
once	TRBV7-2	CASSLETSLQHF
many	TRBV5-4	CASSLTGPETQYF
many	TRBV12-3/TRBV12-4	CASSLRAYPSGRETQYF
few	TRBV30	CALRDGQGGEKLFF
NA	TRBV28	CASSRGGSSYEQYF
many	TRBV24-1	CATSDSKGHFGEQYF
many	TRBV7-2	CASSLVGIEAYEQYF
many	TRBV29-1	CSVEFGQGYEQYF
many	TRBV18	CASSPPRTEAFF
few	TRBV27	CASSKRGLGEKLFF
NA	TRBV29-1	CSARLAGNYEQYF
few	TRBV5-4	CASSSPDRTYGYTF
many	TRBV2	CASSEVLWNEKLFF
NA	TRBV5-1	CASSLGGWNQPQHF
many	TRBV7-3	CASSLANTDTQYF
few	TRBV18	CASSLGTENYGYTF
NA	TRBV19	CASRGGSYNEQFF
NA	TRBV3-1	CASSPGTVAREQYF
many	TRBV2	CASRYTGDNEQFF
NA	TRBV30	CAWSLEQGWRYTF
many	TRBV6-2/TRBV6-3	CASTGTGGNQPQHF
few	TRBV20-1	CSARGGILAETGELFF
NA	TRBV10-3	CAISESRSGSKDTQYF
few	TRBV5-5	CASSLTVAGADTQYF
many	TRBV7-9	CASSSNTGQTEAFF
many	TRBV5-1	CASSPGTSGRPYEQYF
few	TRBV5-1	CASSSSTGAPYEQYF
few	TRBV7-6	CASSLSPTSTGELFF
few	TRBV5-1	CASSPGQGEEKLFF
few	TRBV12-3/TRBV12-4	CASRTLTYEQYF
many	TRBV7-2	CASRHDFYPTDTQYF
NA	TRBV10-3	CAISEPQGGSGNTIYF
few	TRBV28	CASSGLDAYEQYF
NA	TRBV24-1	CATSVGGNYGYTF
many	TRBV12-2	CASRLGVAGASYEQYF